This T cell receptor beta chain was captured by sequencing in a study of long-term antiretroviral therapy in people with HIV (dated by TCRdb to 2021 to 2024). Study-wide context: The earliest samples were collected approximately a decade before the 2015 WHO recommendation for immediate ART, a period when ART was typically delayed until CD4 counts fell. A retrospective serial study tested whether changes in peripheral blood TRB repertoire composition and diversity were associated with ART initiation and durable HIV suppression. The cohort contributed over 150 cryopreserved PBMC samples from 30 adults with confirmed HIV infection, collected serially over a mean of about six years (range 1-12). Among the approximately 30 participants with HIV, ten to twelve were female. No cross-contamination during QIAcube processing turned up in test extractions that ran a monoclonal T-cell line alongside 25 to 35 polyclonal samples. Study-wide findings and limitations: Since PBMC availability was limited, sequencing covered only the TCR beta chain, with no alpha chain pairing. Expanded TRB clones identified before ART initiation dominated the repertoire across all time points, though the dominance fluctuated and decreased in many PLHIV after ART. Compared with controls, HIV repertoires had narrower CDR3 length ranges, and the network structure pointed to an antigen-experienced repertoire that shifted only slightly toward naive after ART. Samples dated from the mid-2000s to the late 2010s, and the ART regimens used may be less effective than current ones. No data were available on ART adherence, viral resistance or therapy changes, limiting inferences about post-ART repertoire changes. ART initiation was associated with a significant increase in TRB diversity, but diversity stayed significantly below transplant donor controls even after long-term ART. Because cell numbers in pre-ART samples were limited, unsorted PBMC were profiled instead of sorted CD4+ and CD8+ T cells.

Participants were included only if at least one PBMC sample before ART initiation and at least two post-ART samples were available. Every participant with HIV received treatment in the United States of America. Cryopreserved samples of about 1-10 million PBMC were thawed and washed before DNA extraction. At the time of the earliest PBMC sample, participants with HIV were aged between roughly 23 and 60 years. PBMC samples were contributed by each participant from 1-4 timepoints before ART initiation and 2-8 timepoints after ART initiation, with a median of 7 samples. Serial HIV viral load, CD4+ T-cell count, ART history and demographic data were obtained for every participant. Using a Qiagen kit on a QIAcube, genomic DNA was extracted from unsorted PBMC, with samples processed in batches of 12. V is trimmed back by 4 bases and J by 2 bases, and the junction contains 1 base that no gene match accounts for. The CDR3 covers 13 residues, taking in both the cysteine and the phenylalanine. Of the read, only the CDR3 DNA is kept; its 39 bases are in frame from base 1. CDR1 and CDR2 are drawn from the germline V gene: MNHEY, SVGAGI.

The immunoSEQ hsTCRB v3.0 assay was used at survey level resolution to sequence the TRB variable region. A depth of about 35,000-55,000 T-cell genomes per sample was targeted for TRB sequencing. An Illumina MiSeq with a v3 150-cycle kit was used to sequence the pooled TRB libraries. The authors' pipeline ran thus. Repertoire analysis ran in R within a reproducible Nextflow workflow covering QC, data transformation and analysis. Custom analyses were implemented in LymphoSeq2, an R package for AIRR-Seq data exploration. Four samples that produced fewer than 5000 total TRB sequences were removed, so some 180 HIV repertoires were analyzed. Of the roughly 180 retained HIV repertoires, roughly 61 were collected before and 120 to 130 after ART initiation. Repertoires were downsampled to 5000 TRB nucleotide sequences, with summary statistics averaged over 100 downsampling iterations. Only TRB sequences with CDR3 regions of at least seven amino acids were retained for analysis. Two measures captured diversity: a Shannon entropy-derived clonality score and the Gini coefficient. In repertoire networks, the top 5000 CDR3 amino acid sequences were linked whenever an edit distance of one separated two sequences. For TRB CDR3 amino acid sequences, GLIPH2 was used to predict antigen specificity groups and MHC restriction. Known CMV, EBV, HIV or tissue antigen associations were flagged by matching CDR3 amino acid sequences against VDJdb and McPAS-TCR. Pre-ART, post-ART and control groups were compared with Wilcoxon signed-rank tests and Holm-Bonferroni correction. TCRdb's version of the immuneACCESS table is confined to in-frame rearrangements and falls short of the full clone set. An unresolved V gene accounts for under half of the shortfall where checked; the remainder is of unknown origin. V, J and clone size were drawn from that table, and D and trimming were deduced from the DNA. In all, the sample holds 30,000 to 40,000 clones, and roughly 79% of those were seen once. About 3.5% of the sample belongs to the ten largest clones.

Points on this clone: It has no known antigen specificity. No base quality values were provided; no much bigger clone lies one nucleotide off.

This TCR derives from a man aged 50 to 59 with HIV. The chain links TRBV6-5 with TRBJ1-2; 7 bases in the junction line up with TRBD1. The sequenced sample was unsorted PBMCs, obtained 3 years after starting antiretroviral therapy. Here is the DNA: TGTGCCAGCAGTTCGACAGGGAACTATGGCTACACCTTC. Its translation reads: CASSSTGNYGYTF.